A selection of T cell receptor beta chains follows, all from one sample in a study. TCRdb re-called the 5' RACE reads through MiXCR, storing one row per CDR3 protein. The repertoire holds under 45,000 distinct CDR3 sequences, with around 30% as singletons. Sequencing input: tumor-infiltrating memory CD4+ T cells sorted from the breast tumor. These receptors originate from a female donor with breast cancer. CDR3s include the opening cysteine and the closing phenylalanine or tryptophan. D genes are given only for firm matches. Clone size, where shown, is once, few, many, or a class for clones that have expanded.

abundance,d_gene,v_gene,j_gene,CDR3aa,CDR3nt
once,TRBD1,TRBV5-1,TRBJ1-1,CASSLNSGQLMNTEAFF,TGTGCCAGCAGCTTAAATTCGGGACAGCTTATGAACACTGAAGCTTTCTTT
.,TRBD1,TRBV28,TRBJ1-2,CASSPGGSNYGYTF,TGTGCCAGCAGCCCAGGGGGCTCTAACTATGGCTACACCTTC
many,.,TRBV29-1,TRBJ2-7,CSVEDTRVSYEQYF,TGCAGCGTTGAAGATACAAGGGTCTCCTACGAGCAGTACTTC
.,TRBD2,TRBV7-2,TRBJ2-7,CASSLHGAGGPYEQYF,TGTGCCAGCAGCTTACACGGGGCGGGAGGGCCCTACGAGCAGTACTTC
.,TRBD2,TRBV7-2,TRBJ2-3,CASSLRGGRVSTDTQYF,TGTGCCAGCAGCTTACGAGGAGGGAGGGTTTCCACAGATACGCAGTATTTT
many,.,TRBV4-3,TRBJ2-2,CASSQGFRKELFF,TGCGCCAGCAGCCAAGGCTTTCGCAAGGAGCTGTTTTTT
few,TRBD2,TRBV6-1,TRBJ2-2,CASSASGGDTGELFF,TGTGCCAGCAGTGCTAGCGGGGGGGACACCGGGGAGCTGTTTTTT
few,.,TRBV27,TRBJ2-1,CASSFLAPQSSYNEQFF,TGTGCCAGCAGTTTCCTAGCTCCCCAGAGCTCCTACAATGAGCAGTTCTTC
.,TRBD1,TRBV6-2/TRBV6-3,TRBJ1-5,CASTSRAGGVQGQPQHF,TGTGCCAGCACCTCGAGGGCAGGGGGCGTCCAGGGACAGCCCCAGCATTTT
medium-sized,.,TRBV27,TRBJ2-1,CASSRGHNEQFF,TGTGCCAGCAGCCGCGGTCACAATGAGCAGTTCTTC
.,.,TRBV5-1,TRBJ2-3,CASSLVGGRADTQYF,TGCGCCAGCAGCTTGGTCGGGGGTCGGGCAGATACGCAGTATTTT
.,.,TRBV6-5,TRBJ2-4,CASSPDRRDIQYF,TGTGCCAGCAGCCCAGACAGGAGGGACATTCAGTACTTC
many,.,TRBV20-1,TRBJ2-3,CSANLEVTDTQYF,TGCAGTGCTAACTTGGAAGTCACAGATACGCAGTATTTT
.,TRBD1,TRBV28,TRBJ1-1,CASRATGTVAEAFF,TGTGCCAGCAGGGCAACCGGGACAGTAGCTGAAGCTTTCTTT
.,TRBD1,TRBV9,TRBJ2-6,CASSGTGSHYSGANVLTF,TGTGCCAGCAGCGGGACAGGGTCCCATTACTCTGGGGCCAACGTCCTGACTTTC
.,.,TRBV4-1,TRBJ2-7,CASSVISGARSEQYF,TGCGCCAGCAGCGTTATTAGTGGGGCCAGGAGCGAGCAGTACTTC
few,TRBD2,TRBV5-1,TRBJ2-5,CASSSVAGGVETQYF,TGCGCCAGCAGCAGCGTAGCGGGAGGGGTCGAGACCCAGTACTTC
.,.,TRBV9,TRBJ2-3,CASSVVGTDTQYF,TGTGCCAGCAGCGTAGTGGGAACAGATACGCAGTATTTT
many,.,TRBV5-6,TRBJ1-1,CASSGTVNTEAFF,TGTGCCAGCAGCGGGACGGTGAACACTGAAGCTTTCTTT
.,.,TRBV11-2,TRBJ2-5,CASSPVVAGETQYF,TGTGCCAGCAGCCCAGTGGTCGCGGGAGAGACCCAGTACTTC
many,.,TRBV27,TRBJ2-7,CASSFRDTSYEQYF,TGTGCCAGCAGTTTTCGGGACACCTCCTACGAGCAGTACTTC
.,.,TRBV5-6,TRBJ2-3,CASSQTSTDTQYF,TGTGCCAGCAGCCAGACCAGCACAGATACGCAGTATTTT
many,.,TRBV7-2,TRBJ1-2,CASSAQTGSYGYTF,TGTGCCAGCAGCGCACAAACAGGTTCCTATGGCTACACCTTC
few,.,TRBV2,TRBJ2-5,CASYGETQYF,TGTGCCAGCTACGGGGAGACCCAGTACTTC
few,TRBD1,TRBV20-1,TRBJ2-5,CSARVGAQGVQTQYF,TGCAGTGCTAGAGTGGGGGCGCAGGGGGTTCAGACCCAGTACTTC
few,.,TRBV4-1,TRBJ1-1,CASRGNSGTEAFF,TGCGCCAGCAGGGGGAATAGTGGAACTGAAGCTTTCTTT
few,.,TRBV6-1,TRBJ2-1,CASSEEARMVNEQFF,TGTGCCAGCAGTGAAGAAGCTAGAATGGTAAATGAGCAGTTCTTC
many,.,TRBV5-8,TRBJ2-3,CASTIKDGGQYF,TGTGCCAGCACTATAAAGGACGGTGGGCAGTATTTT
many,.,TRBV25-1,TRBJ1-1,CASSEVNGYADAEAFF,TGTGCCAGCAGTGAAGTGAATGGATATGCGGATGCTGAAGCTTTCTTT
.,.,TRBV5-1,TRBJ2-5,CASSSTSGAAETQYF,TGCGCCAGCAGCTCGACTTCAGGGGCGGCAGAGACCCAGTACTTC
.,TRBD2,TRBV4-3,TRBJ2-1,CASSQVSGGHNEQFF,TGCGCCAGCAGCCAAGTAAGCGGGGGCCACAATGAGCAGTTCTTC
.,.,TRBV5-1,TRBJ2-5,CASSPGGVRVQETQYF,TGCGCCAGCAGCCCCGGCGGGGTGCGGGTCCAAGAGACCCAGTACTTC
once,TRBD1,TRBV5-1,TRBJ2-1,CASSLGPTGNEQFF,TGCGCCAGCAGCTTGGGTCCGACAGGGAATGAGCAGTTCTTC
.,.,TRBV5-1,TRBJ2-7,CASSRGNYEQYF,TGCGCCAGCAGCCGTGGGAACTACGAGCAGTACTTC
once,.,TRBV18,TRBJ2-7,CASSPIGHEQYF,TGTGCCAGCTCACCAATAGGGCACGAGCAGTACTTC
few,TRBD1,TRBV7-9,TRBJ2-2,CASSLGTGNAGELFF,TGTGCCAGCAGCTTGGGGACAGGGAACGCCGGGGAGCTGTTTTTT
few,.,TRBV10-2,TRBJ2-1,CASSESGDHEQFF,TGCGCCAGCAGTGAGTCGGGGGACCATGAGCAGTTCTTC
.,TRBD2,TRBV6-5,TRBJ2-3,CASSSLAGAEADTQYF,TGTGCCAGCAGTTCCCTAGCGGGAGCGGAGGCAGATACGCAGTATTTT
.,.,TRBV4-1,TRBJ2-7,CASSRGGPDYEQYF,TGCGCCAGCAGCCGGGGGGGGCCAGACTACGAGCAGTACTTC
many,.,TRBV6-1,TRBJ1-2,CASSEGVAYGYTF,TGTGCCAGCAGTGAGGGTGTTGCCTATGGCTACACCTTC
few,.,TRBV7-9,TRBJ2-3,CASSFGQTSTDTQYF,TGTGCCAGCAGCTTCGGACAGACAAGCACAGATACGCAGTATTTT
.,.,TRBV20-1,TRBJ1-6,CSARKSSYNSPLHF,TGCAGTGCTAGGAAGAGCTCCTATAATTCACCCCTCCACTTT
many,.,TRBV4-2,TRBJ1-5,CASSQDVGQPQHF,TGTGCCAGCAGCCAAGATGTAGGTCAGCCCCAGCATTTT
medium-sized,.,TRBV7-2,TRBJ1-1,CASSPRGSGNTEAFF,TGTGCCAGCAGCCCTAGGGGGTCAGGGAACACTGAAGCTTTCTTT
.,TRBD2,TRBV12-3/TRBV12-4,TRBJ2-5,CASSSGLAAKVTQYF,TGTGCCAGCAGTTCAGGACTAGCGGCCAAAGTGACCCAGTACTTC
.,.,TRBV28,TRBJ1-5,CASSLGGAQPQHF,TGTGCCAGCAGTTTGGGAGGGGCTCAGCCCCAGCATTTT
.,TRBD1,TRBV28,TRBJ1-5,CASSFGQGYQPQHF,TGTGCCAGCAGTTTCGGACAGGGTTATCAGCCCCAGCATTTT